This T cell receptor (beta chain) was obtained from a study of cytomegalovirus exposure and HLA in healthy donors. This clone was seen a single time. What it binds is unknown. General study points: 16,951 TCR beta sequences were associated with HLA alleles at 0.05 false discovery rate in a later analysis. For most TCR beta V segments, an earlier analysis put the productive rate at about 87% or about 30% of the time.

PCR was performed using 60 Vbeta and 13 Jbeta primers. The data were produced by immunoSEQ multiplex PCR, yet TCRdb's version contains in-frame clones alone and is incomplete. The sample yields about 160,000 clones, approximately 84% seen once. This CDR3 contains 17 residues. CDR1 MNHNS and CDR2 SASEGT come from the germline V gene. V was clipped by 3 bases and J by 0 bases, with 17 bases between them. Specimen: PBMCs. This TCR derives from a man aged 25-40 years in good health and CMV-seronegative. The chain employs TRBV6-1 and TRBJ1-1, with D perhaps matching TRBD1 (6 bases). CDR3 DNA sequence: TGTGCCAGCAGTGACAGGGGAGCCGGATCTTTGAACACTGAAGCTTTCTTT. As protein: CASSDRGAGSLNTEAFF.